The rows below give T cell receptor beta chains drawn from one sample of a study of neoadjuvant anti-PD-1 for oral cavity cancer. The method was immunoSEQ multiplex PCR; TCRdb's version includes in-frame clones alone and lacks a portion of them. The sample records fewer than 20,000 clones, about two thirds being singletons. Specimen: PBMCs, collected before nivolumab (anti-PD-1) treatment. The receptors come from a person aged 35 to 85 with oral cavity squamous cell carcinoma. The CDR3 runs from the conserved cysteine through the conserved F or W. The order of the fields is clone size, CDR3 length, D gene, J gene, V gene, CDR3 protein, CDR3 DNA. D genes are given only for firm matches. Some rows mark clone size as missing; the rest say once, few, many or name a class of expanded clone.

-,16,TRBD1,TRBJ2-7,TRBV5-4,CASSLWAGTGAYEQYF,TGTGCCAGCAGCTTGTGGGCCGGGACAGGGGCGTACGAGCAGTACTTC
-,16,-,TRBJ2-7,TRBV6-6,CASSYSIGTQSYEQYF,TGTGCCAGCAGTTACTCGATAGGAACGCAATCCTACGAGCAGTACTTC
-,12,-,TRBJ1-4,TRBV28,CASSSGSEKLFF,TGTGCCAGCAGTTCCGGGTCGGAAAAACTGTTTTTT
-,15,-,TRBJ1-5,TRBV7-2,CASSPGEGGWEPQHF,TGTGCCAGCAGCCCCGGGGAGGGAGGATGGGAGCCCCAGCATTTT
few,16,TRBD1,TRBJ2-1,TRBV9,CASSAGDRDYYNEQFF,TGTGCCAGCAGCGCAGGGGACAGGGACTACTACAATGAGCAGTTCTTC
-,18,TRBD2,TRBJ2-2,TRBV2,CASSGLAGSVQSTGELFF,TGTGCCAGCAGTGGGCTAGCGGGTTCCGTTCAAAGCACCGGGGAGCTGTTTTTT
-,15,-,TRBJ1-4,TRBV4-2,CASSQVSLQNEKLFF,TGTGCCAGCAGCCAAGTATCTCTGCAAAATGAAAAACTGTTTTTT
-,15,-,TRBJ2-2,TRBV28,CASSFGGANTGELFF,TGTGCCAGCAGTTTTGGAGGGGCGAACACCGGGGAGCTGTTTTTT
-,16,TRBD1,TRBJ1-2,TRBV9,CASSAPGQSLNYGYTF,TGTGCCAGCAGCGCTCCGGGACAGTCTTTAAACTATGGCTACACCTTC
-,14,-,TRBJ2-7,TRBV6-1,CASRKTGDSYEQYF,TGTGCCAGCAGAAAGACAGGCGATTCCTACGAGCAGTACTTC
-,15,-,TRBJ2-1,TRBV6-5,CASSSVGGVYNEQFF,TGTGCCAGCAGTTCGGTGGGAGGAGTCTACAATGAGCAGTTCTTC
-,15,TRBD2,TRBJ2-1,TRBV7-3,CASSPGASGNNEQFF,TGTGCCAGCAGCCCGGGGGCTAGCGGGAACAATGAGCAGTTCTTC
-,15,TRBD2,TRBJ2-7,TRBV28,CASSNLAAGEAEQYF,TGTGCCAGCAGTAACTTAGCAGCGGGAGAAGCCGAGCAGTACTTC
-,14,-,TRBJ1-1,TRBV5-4,CASSLAERNTEAFF,TGTGCCAGCAGCTTGGCCGAGAGGAACACTGAAGCTTTCTTT
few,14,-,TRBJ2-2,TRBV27,CASSWDENTGELFF,TGTGCCAGCAGTTGGGACGAGAACACCGGGGAGCTGTTTTTT
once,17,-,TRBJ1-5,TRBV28,CASSLSLGGGSNQPQHF,TGTGCCAGCAGTCTTTCCCTTGGGGGGGGCAGCAATCAGCCCCAGCATTTT
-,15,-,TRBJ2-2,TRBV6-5,CASRRNGMGTGELFF,TGTGCCAGCAGGAGAAACGGGATGGGGACCGGGGAGCTGTTTTTT
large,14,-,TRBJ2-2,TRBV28,CASSLYSAAGELFF,TGTGCCAGCAGTTTATATTCGGCAGCTGGGGAGCTGTTTTTT
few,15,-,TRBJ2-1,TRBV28,CASRAGGATYNEQFF,TGTGCCAGCCGTGCTGGGGGGGCCACCTACAATGAGCAGTTCTTC
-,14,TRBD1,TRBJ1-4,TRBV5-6,CASSRGQGWEKLFF,TGTGCCAGCAGCCGCGGACAGGGTTGGGAAAAACTGTTTTTT
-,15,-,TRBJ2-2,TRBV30,CAWSFGRANTGELFF,TGTGCCTGGAGTTTCGGGCGCGCGAACACCGGGGAGCTGTTTTTT
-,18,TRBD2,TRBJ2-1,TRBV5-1,CASSLGLAGLSSYNEQFF,TGCGCCAGCAGCTTGGGGCTAGCGGGCTTAAGCTCCTACAATGAGCAGTTCTTC
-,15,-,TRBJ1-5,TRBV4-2,CASSQGLRAPLAQHF,TGTGCCAGCAGCCAAGGACTCCGGGCCCCCTTAGCCCAGCATTTT
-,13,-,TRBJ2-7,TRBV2,CASSDLQSYEQYF,TGTGCCAGCAGTGACCTACAGTCCTACGAGCAGTACTTC
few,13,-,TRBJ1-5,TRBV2,CASRATTVQPQHF,TGTGCCAGCAGAGCCACTACAGTTCAGCCCCAGCATTTT
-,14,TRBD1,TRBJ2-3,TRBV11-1,CASSPAPAGGTQYF,TGTGCCAGCAGCCCCGCCCCGGCAGGGGGTACGCAGTATTTT